This T cell receptor beta chain originates from a study of blood T cell repertoires in COVID-19. Overall study: Collection of acute and convalescent COVID-19 samples took place in the United States, Italy and Spain. PBMCs, B-cell-depleted T cells, or T cells were the source of the cDNA or gDNA that made up the material.

Methods used by the authors: Reference gene primer amplification gave nucleated cell count estimates. Produced via immunoSEQ multiplex PCR; TCRdb's table is partial and in-frame only. Clonal size and the V and J genes are those of that table, whereas D and trimming came from the DNA. In the table there are 150,000 to 200,000 clones, nearly 90% of which are singletons. The CDR3 covers 13 residues. Germline assignment: CDR1 SGHAT and CDR2 FQNNGV. The V and J ends lost 5 bases and 6 bases respectively, with 14 bases between them. The sequence derives from a man in his sixties with active or convalescent COVID-19. The rearrangement uses TRBV11-2 and TRBJ2-7; D possibly corresponds to TRBD1 (5 bases). The specimen was peripheral blood. Here the CDR3 reads CASSLADISEQYF. CDR3 nucleotide sequence: TGTGCCAGCAGCCTCGCGGACATCTCCGAGCAGTACTTC.